A selection of T cell receptor beta chains follows, all from one sample in a study of shared clonotypes between healthy human individuals. Sequencing used immunoSEQ multiplex PCR; TCRdb keeps in-frame clones, though not all of them. The sample has millions of clones, approximately 95% seen once; the top ten hold 0.1% to 0.15%. Sequencing was carried out using naive CD4+ T cells sorted from blood. These receptors all stem from a young man in good health. Each CDR3 is given without its conserved first and last residue. Size tells how often a clone was seen (once, few, many) or the class of an expanded clone, and some rows leave it out.

>12|TRBV6-6|.
ASSYHPGQETQY
>15|TRBV21-1|.
ASSKGGSASSYNEQF
>13|TRBV18|.
ASSPTTGSPYEQY
>12|TRBV19|.
ASSSSGSFYEQY
>13|TRBV2|.
ASGGQGITQETQY
>14|TRBV5-1|.
ASSLTGVSYNSPLH
>11|TRBV2|.
ASSGAVDGGYT
>16|TRBV7-8|once
ASSLARASGSGQETQY
>12|TRBV10-3|.
AISDVSRGTEAF
>12|TRBV2|.
ASSEAPVQETQY
>13|TRBV5-1|.
ASSGRTDLTYEQY
>12|TRBV10-3|.
AIRESDSNQPQH
>13|TRBV6-4|.
ATWKEVRIFQPQH
>14|TRBV4-2|once
ASSQEGSRQTDTQY
>13|TRBV21-1|.
ASSPRDSTNTEAF
>12|TRBV7-9|.
ASSFTGEDTEAF
>11|TRBV19|few
ASSIVGQGGYT
>13|TRBV5-1|.
ASSITGTVNSPLH
>14|TRBV14|once
ASSHLRYQAKNIQY
>12|TRBV11-2|.
ASSLEGLAHEQY
>13|TRBV28|.
ASSLGGTVEETQY
>13|TRBV6-5|.
ASSSGQGRGNEQF
>11|TRBV30|few
AGTSGSSYEQY
>14|TRBV9|.
ASSVTGQGSSYEQY
>14|TRBV4-1|.
ASSQGVAGYADTQY
>13|TRBV28|.
ASRTGRYSNQPQH
>10|TRBV29-1|.
SVEGQGDEQY
>7|TRBV6-1|.
DGSRGYT
>9|TRBV6-5|once
ASSPGTSQF
>12|TRBV30|.
AWNRLAGDNEQF
>12|TRBV10-3|.
AISPKAGGYEQY
>13|TRBV29-1|.
SVSLKLAAGNTIY
>13|TRBV4-3|.
ASSQVDRDNSPLH
>13|TRBV5-1|.
ASSLGQSYNSPLH
>13|TRBV7-2|.
ASSLQLAGGYEQY
>10|TRBV7-2|.
ASSLDSLSRF
>13|TRBV7-6|.
ASSSLQGGTGELF
>11|TRBV28|once
ASSFRLGGEAF
>12|TRBV5-1|.
ASNPSEGGGEQF
>14|TRBV7-8|.
ASSLAYTSPYNEQF
>14|TRBV10-3|.
AISESNGAQAYEQY
>12|TRBV6-5|.
ASSYSQTTDTQY
>15|TRBV5-1|.
ASSPDRDTLPGGELF
>11|TRBV29-1|once
SVEVASNYGYT
>13|TRBV7-2|few
ASSLASGVTGELF
>15|TRBV6-4|.
ASSDSLAGGTYHEQF
>13|TRBV5-6|.
ASHSKAATKNIQY